These T cell receptor beta chains were read from a single sample in a study of shared T cell receptors in the human thymus. Using immunoSEQ multiplex PCR, the repertoire was profiled, and TCRdb retains in-frame clones only, with some absent. The sample carries about 660,000 clones, roughly 90% recorded once. This sample also appeared in a second study, on human thymus T cells.

Sequencing was done on a sample of thymocytes. All receptors come from a boy younger than two with a congenital heart defect. Both conserved end residues are part of each CDR3. The order of the fields is J gene, D gene, V gene, clone size, CDR3 DNA, CDR3 protein. D genes are given only for firm matches. Expanded clones are given a class, and other clones once, few, many or no size at all.

J: TRBJ2-1; D: TRBD2; V: TRBV12-5; size: few; DNA: TGTGCTAGTGCCACAGGGACTAGCGGCTCGAGTGAGCAGTTCTTC; CDR3: CASATGTSGSSEQFF
J: TRBJ2-7; D: NA; V: TRBV14; size: NA; DNA: TGTGCCAGCAGCCACGTTGCCTACGAGCAGTACTTC; CDR3: CASSHVAYEQYF
J: TRBJ2-7; D: NA; V: TRBV28; size: few; DNA: TGTGCCAGCAGGAGCCCCTCCTACGAGCAGTACTTC; CDR3: CASRSPSYEQYF
J: TRBJ1-2; D: TRBD1; V: TRBV18; size: NA; DNA: TGTGCCAGCTCACCACGTTCCATGGAGGACAGGCCCTATGGCTACACCTTC; CDR3: CASSPRSMEDRPYGYTF
J: TRBJ1-1; D: TRBD1; V: TRBV2; size: NA; DNA: TGTGCCAGCAGTTCCGAACGGGACAGGGAGAACACTGAAGCTTTCTTT; CDR3: CASSSERDRENTEAFF
J: TRBJ1-3; D: NA; V: TRBV30; size: NA; DNA: TGTGCCTGGAGTGTACTTGGCAGGGTGGCTGGAAACACCATATATTTT; CDR3: CAWSVLGRVAGNTIYF
J: TRBJ2-1; D: TRBD2; V: TRBV7-8; size: once; DNA: TGTGCCAGCAGCGTCACTAGCGGGAGCTCCTACAATGAGCAGTTCTTC; CDR3: CASSVTSGSSYNEQFF
J: TRBJ1-1; D: NA; V: TRBV5-1; size: NA; DNA: TGCGCCAGCAGCTTGGGCTCAGGGGCTGAAGCTTTCTTT; CDR3: CASSLGSGAEAFF
J: TRBJ2-1; D: TRBD2; V: TRBV4-1; size: NA; DNA: TGCGCCAGCAGCGCCCATGGGGGGGAAGATGAGCAGTTCTTC; CDR3: CASSAHGGEDEQFF
J: TRBJ2-5; D: NA; V: TRBV18; size: NA; DNA: TGTGCCAGCTCACTTCCGACAGGGAGGAACAGAGAGACCCAGTACTTC; CDR3: CASSLPTGRNRETQYF
J: TRBJ2-1; D: TRBD2; V: TRBV27; size: NA; DNA: TGTGCCAGCCGCTTAGCGGGAGGGAATGAGCAGTTCTTC; CDR3: CASRLAGGNEQFF
J: TRBJ2-5; D: NA; V: TRBV19; size: NA; DNA: TGTGCCAGTAGTATAGGTCCCCTTAGCGGACCCCAAGAGACCCAGTACTTC; CDR3: CASSIGPLSGPQETQYF
J: TRBJ1-2; D: NA; V: TRBV6-6; size: NA; DNA: TGTGCCAGCAGCCCCGACCTCTCACAGGGTCCTGGTGGCTACACCTTC; CDR3: CASSPDLSQGPGGYTF
J: TRBJ2-1; D: TRBD1; V: TRBV2; size: NA; DNA: TGTGCCAGCAGTTGGTCCCAACAGGGGGCCCATGAGCAGTTCTTC; CDR3: CASSWSQQGAHEQFF
J: TRBJ1-3; D: NA; V: TRBV13; size: NA; DNA: TGTGCCAGCAGCTTATCCCGCAGGCCAGCTGGAAACACCATATATTTT; CDR3: CASSLSRRPAGNTIYF
J: TRBJ2-7; D: TRBD2; V: TRBV5-6; size: few; DNA: TGTGCCAGCAGCTCCTGGACTAGCGGGAGGACAGACGAGCAGTACTTC; CDR3: CASSSWTSGRTDEQYF
J: TRBJ2-7; D: TRBD1; V: TRBV7-9; size: once; DNA: TGTGCCAGCAGCTTTGCCGCCCCGACAGGGTCCGAGCAGTACTTC; CDR3: CASSFAAPTGSEQYF
J: TRBJ1-2; D: NA; V: TRBV6-5; size: NA; DNA: TGTGCCAGCAGTTACTCGATCCAGGGGAGCTATGGCTACACCTTC; CDR3: CASSYSIQGSYGYTF
J: TRBJ2-1; D: NA; V: TRBV20-1; size: NA; DNA: TGCAGTGCTAGCAGTTACAATGAGCAGTTCTTC; CDR3: CSASSYNEQFF
J: TRBJ2-3; D: NA; V: TRBV13; size: NA; DNA: TGTGCCAGCAGCTTAGAAGCCCCTTTTAAGGATACGCAGTATTTT; CDR3: CASSLEAPFKDTQYF
J: TRBJ2-5; D: TRBD2; V: TRBV7-2; size: once; DNA: TGTGCCAGCAGCTTACTCTGGACTAGCGGAGGGGGGGAGACCCAGTACTTC; CDR3: CASSLLWTSGGGETQYF
J: TRBJ2-1; D: NA; V: TRBV29-1; size: NA; DNA: TGCAGCGCTGACGGGGGGCCTGAGGACAATGAGCAGTTCTTC; CDR3: CSADGGPEDNEQFF
J: TRBJ2-2; D: TRBD1; V: TRBV14; size: once; DNA: TGTGCCAGCAGCCAATGGGGACAGGATATAACCGGGGAGCTGTTTTTT; CDR3: CASSQWGQDITGELFF
J: TRBJ1-1; D: NA; V: TRBV4-3; size: NA; DNA: TGCGCCAGCAGCCAAGACAGGGACATGAACACTGAAGCTTTCTTT; CDR3: CASSQDRDMNTEAFF
J: TRBJ1-4; D: TRBD1; V: TRBV19; size: NA; DNA: TGTGCCAGTAGTATTAGACAGGGAAGAGGCAGTGAAAAACTGTTTTTT; CDR3: CASSIRQGRGSEKLFF
J: TRBJ2-3; D: NA; V: TRBV25-1; size: NA; DNA: TGTGCCAGCAGTCCGGAGTCTAGCACAGATACGCAGTATTTT; CDR3: CASSPESSTDTQYF
J: TRBJ1-3; D: NA; V: TRBV19; size: NA; DNA: TGTGCCAGTAGTATTGGGAGAACTCGCCCTGGAAACACCATATATTTT; CDR3: CASSIGRTRPGNTIYF
J: TRBJ2-5; D: TRBD2; V: TRBV29-1; size: NA; DNA: TGCAGCGTTGAAGATCTAAAGAAAGGCGGGAGGGGGGAGACCCAGTACTTC; CDR3: CSVEDLKKGGRGETQYF
J: TRBJ2-3; D: NA; V: TRBV5-1; size: NA; DNA: TGCGCCAGCAGCTTGGATCTTGTTAGCACAGATACGCAGTATTTT; CDR3: CASSLDLVSTDTQYF
J: TRBJ1-5; D: TRBD1; V: TRBV5-6; size: NA; DNA: TGTGCCAGCAGCCGAAGGGGGCAGGGTCAGCCCCAGCATTTT; CDR3: CASSRRGQGQPQHF
J: TRBJ2-5; D: NA; V: TRBV6-5; size: NA; DNA: TGTGCCAGCAGCCCCGGGACACTCCAAGAGACCCAGTACTTC; CDR3: CASSPGTLQETQYF
J: TRBJ2-3; D: NA; V: TRBV5-6; size: NA; DNA: TGTGCCAGCAGCTTAGTTCGTAGGACTACACGCACAGATACGCAGTATTTT; CDR3: CASSLVRRTTRTDTQYF
J: TRBJ1-3; D: NA; V: TRBV10-3; size: NA; DNA: TGTGCCATCAGTGAGTCGAGCCAATTCTCTGGAAACACCATATATTTT; CDR3: CAISESSQFSGNTIYF
J: TRBJ2-7; D: TRBD1; V: TRBV30; size: NA; DNA: TGTGCCTGGAGTGCCCGTCCGGGACAGGGGGAAGAGCAGTACTTC; CDR3: CAWSARPGQGEEQYF
J: TRBJ2-5; D: TRBD2; V: TRBV7-2; size: NA; DNA: TGTGCCAGCAGCTTATCCCGGACTAGCGGGAACTGGGAGACCCAGTACTTC; CDR3: CASSLSRTSGNWETQYF
J: TRBJ2-3; D: NA; V: TRBV5-6; size: once; DNA: TGTGCCAGCACCCGTAATCCGGATACGCAGTATTTT; CDR3: CASTRNPDTQYF
J: TRBJ2-3; D: TRBD1; V: TRBV18; size: NA; DNA: TGTGCCAGCTCACGGACAGGGGAGGTCCCTAGCGCCTACTCAGATACGCAGTATTTT; CDR3: CASSRTGEVPSAYSDTQYF
J: TRBJ2-1; D: NA; V: TRBV12-5; size: NA; DNA: TGTGCTAGTGGTTTGGGACTTCATCGGCATGAGCAGTTCTTC; CDR3: CASGLGLHRHEQFF
J: TRBJ2-7; D: TRBD2; V: TRBV5-6; size: NA; DNA: TGTGCCAGCAGCTTGGAGGGCGTTTGCGGGAGTTACTCCTACGAGCAGTACTTC; CDR3: CASSLEGVCGSYSYEQYF
J: TRBJ2-1; D: TRBD2; V: TRBV2; size: NA; DNA: TGTGCCAGCAGTGAGGGGGGACTAACCTACAATGAGCAGTTCTTC; CDR3: CASSEGGLTYNEQFF
J: TRBJ2-7; D: TRBD2; V: TRBV27; size: NA; DNA: TGTGCCAGCCGGGGAAGGACTAGCGGGAGTAGGAACGAGCAGTACTTC; CDR3: CASRGRTSGSRNEQYF
J: TRBJ2-2; D: TRBD1; V: TRBV6-5; size: NA; DNA: TGTGCCAGCAGTCAACAGGGGGCCTCAAGGGAGCTGTTTTTT; CDR3: CASSQQGASRELFF
J: TRBJ2-1; D: TRBD1; V: TRBV28; size: NA; DNA: TGTGCCAGCAGGCTAAGGACAGGGGGTAACAATGAGCAGTTCTTC; CDR3: CASRLRTGGNNEQFF
J: TRBJ2-2; D: TRBD2; V: TRBV4-3; size: NA; DNA: TGCGCCAGCAGCCAAGAACGGGCGGGACTAGCGGGAGTGGAGCGTGGGACCGGGGAGCTGTTTTTT; CDR3: CASSQERAGLAGVERGTGELFF
J: TRBJ1-2; D: NA; V: TRBV15; size: NA; DNA: TGTGCCACCAGCGGTATTCAGGGGAACTATGGCTACACCTTC; CDR3: CATSGIQGNYGYTF
J: TRBJ1-2; D: NA; V: TRBV20-1; size: NA; DNA: TGCAGTGCTACGACAGGTCTAGGCTACACCTTC; CDR3: CSATTGLGYTF
J: TRBJ2-7; D: NA; V: TRBV27; size: NA; DNA: TGTGCCAGCAGTTTATCTCCGGCCAGGCCCTCCTACGAGCAGTACTTC; CDR3: CASSLSPARPSYEQYF
J: TRBJ1-4; D: TRBD1; V: TRBV5-1; size: NA; DNA: TGCGCCAGCGGGCGGACAGGGAATGAAAAACTGTTTTTT; CDR3: CASGRTGNEKLFF
J: TRBJ2-3; D: TRBD2; V: TRBV10-1; size: NA; DNA: TGCGTAAGCGGGAGGAGGGGAGATACGCAGTATTTT; CDR3: CVSGRRGDTQYF
J: TRBJ2-1; D: NA; V: TRBV4-1; size: once; DNA: TGCGCCAGCAGCCAAGTTCTAGAGCCGGCGCATGAGCAGTTCTTC; CDR3: CASSQVLEPAHEQFF
J: TRBJ2-7; D: NA; V: TRBV4-3; size: NA; DNA: TGCGCCAGCAGCCAGCGGCGGCAGAGCTCCTACGAGCAGTACTTC; CDR3: CASSQRRQSSYEQYF
J: TRBJ2-7; D: TRBD2; V: TRBV4-3; size: once; DNA: TGCGCCAGCAGCCGAATACTAGCGTTCCCGAGGGAGCAGTACTTC; CDR3: CASSRILAFPREQYF
J: TRBJ2-7; D: NA; V: TRBV27; size: NA; DNA: TGTGCCAGCAGTCCCCGGGACAACCACTATTACGAGCAGTACTTC; CDR3: CASSPRDNHYYEQYF
J: TRBJ1-5; D: TRBD1; V: TRBV30; size: NA; DNA: TGTGCCTGGAGTCTCCCAGGGGGGACAGGGGTTAGCAATCAGCCCCAGCATTTT; CDR3: CAWSLPGGTGVSNQPQHF